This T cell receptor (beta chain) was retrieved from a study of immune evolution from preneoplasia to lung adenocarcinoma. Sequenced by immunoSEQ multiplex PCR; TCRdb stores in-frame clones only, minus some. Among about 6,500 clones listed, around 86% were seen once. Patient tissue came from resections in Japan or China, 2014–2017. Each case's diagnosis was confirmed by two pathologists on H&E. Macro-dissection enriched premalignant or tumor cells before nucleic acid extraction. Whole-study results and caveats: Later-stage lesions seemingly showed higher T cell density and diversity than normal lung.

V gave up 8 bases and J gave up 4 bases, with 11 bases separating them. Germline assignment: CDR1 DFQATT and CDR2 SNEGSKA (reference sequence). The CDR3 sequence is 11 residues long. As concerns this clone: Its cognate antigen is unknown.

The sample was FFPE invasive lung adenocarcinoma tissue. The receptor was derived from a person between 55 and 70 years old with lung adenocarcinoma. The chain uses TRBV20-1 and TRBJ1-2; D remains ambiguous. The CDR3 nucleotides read TGCAGTCCTTACGGAGTCTATGGCTACACCTTC. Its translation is CSPYGVYGYTF.